One sample yielded the 9 T cell receptor beta chains listed below, sequenced in a study of cytomegalovirus exposure and HLA in healthy donors. The PCR ran on 60 Vbeta and 13 Jbeta primers. Only in-frame clones appear in the TCRdb table, and some are missing; sequencing was by immunoSEQ multiplex PCR. The table shows approximately 190,000 clones, with more than 75% occurring only once. The sequencing input was PBMCs. These receptors were collected from a woman between 50 and 59 years old in good health and CMV-seropositive.

J is TRBJ2-3 and V is TRBV29-1, with D possibly TRBD2 on 6 matching bases. In germline, CDR1 is SQVTM, CDR2 ANQGSEA. The CDR3 totals 14 residues. Trimming removed 8 bases from V and 3 bases from J, with 18 bases in between. Here the CDR3 reads CSFRPGGGTDTQYF. CDR3 DNA: TGCAGCTTCAGACCCGGGGGAGGTACAGATACGCAGTATTTT.

This clone has only one observation. The chain joins TRBV7-9 to TRBJ1-3, with 7 bases identical to TRBD1. The trim removed 3 bases at V and 2 bases at J, leaving 1 base unmatched. The CDR3 runs to 14 residues. In germline, CDR1 is SEHNR, CDR2 FQNEAQ (reference sequence). The CDR3 sequence is CASSFQGAGNTIYF. The CDR3 nucleotides read TGTGCCAGCAGCTTCCAGGGGGCTGGAAACACCATATATTTT.

This clone has only one observation. The chain recombines TRBV2 with TRBJ2-1; possible D gene TRBD2, 5 bases. In germline, CDR1 is SNHLY, CDR2 FYNNEI. Deletions cut 4 bases from V and 2 bases from J, with 12 bases between. The CDR3 length is 15 residues. This CDR3 reads CASSGASGAYNEQFF. The CDR3 bases are TGTGCCAGCAGTGGGGCCAGCGGCGCCTACAATGAGCAGTTCTTC.

The rearrangement links TRBV7-3 to TRBJ2-3, with 7 bases aligning to TRBD1. The CDR3 covers 15 residues. Losses at the gene ends were 6 bases for V and 1 base for J; bases not matched to a gene: 7. The germline V gene has CDR1 SGHTA and CDR2 FQGTGA. CDR3 in DNA: TGTGCCAGCAGTCGAACTGGACAGGGCACAGATACGCAGTATTTT. Its translation is CASSRTGQGTDTQYF. Using reference TRBV7-3 and TRBJ2-3 for the parts outside the CDR3, the full variable domain is GAGVSQTPSNKVTEKGKYVELRCDPISGHTALYWYRQSLGQGPEFLIYFQGTGAADDSGLPNDRFFAVRPEGSVSTLKIQRTERGDSAVYLCASSRTGQGTDTQYFGPGTRLTVL.

The V gene is TRBV10-3, the J gene TRBJ2-3; 12 bases align to TRBD2. There are 17 residues in the CDR3. Losses at the gene ends were 3 bases for V and 4 bases for J; bases not matched to a gene: 8. Germline V lookup: CDR1 ENHRY, CDR2 SYGVKD. The chain's CDR3 is CAISDPGLAGGPDTQYF. In nucleotides, the CDR3 is TGTGCCATCAGTGACCCAGGGCTAGCGGGGGGGCCAGATACGCAGTATTTT.

V and J are TRBV28 and TRBJ2-3; 16 nucleotides match TRBD2. The length of the CDR3 is 17 residues. With 6 bases clipped from V and 2 bases from J, the junction kept 5 bases outside the gene matches. CDR1 MDHEN and CDR2 SYDVKM come from the germline V gene. Here the CDR3 DNA reads TGTGCCAGCAGGGATGGGACTAGCGGGGGGGTCACAGATACGCAGTATTTT. This sequence encodes CASRDGTSGGVTDTQYF. Complete variable domain (other parts from reference TRBV28 and TRBJ2-3): DVKVTQSSRYLVKRTGEKVFLECVQDMDHENMFWYRQDPGLGLRLIYFSYDVKMKEKGDIPEGYSVSREKKERFSLILESASTNQTSMYLCASRDGTSGGVTDTQYFGPGTRLTVL.

The rearrangement links TRBV11-2 to TRBJ2-3, with unresolved D. V was trimmed by 1 base and J by 0 bases, leaving 11 bases between them. Germline CDR1 reads SGHAT; CDR2 reads FQNNGV. This CDR3 contains 16 residues. CDR3 sequence reads: CASSLVRGASTDTQYF. The CDR3 DNA is TGTGCCAGCAGCTTAGTGCGCGGAGCTAGCACAGATACGCAGTATTTT. The variable domain in full, completed from reference TRBV11-2 and TRBJ2-3, reads EAGVAQSPRYKIIEKRQSVAFWCNPISGHATLYWYQQILGQGPKLLIQFQNNGVVDDSQLPKDRFSAERLKGVDSTLKIQPAKLEDSAVYLCASSLVRGASTDTQYFGPGTRLTVL.

The V call is TRBV10-2, the J call TRBJ1-2; tentative D call: TRBD1 (6 bases). Trimming left V 2 bases short and J 6 bases short, with 19 bases between. Germline CDR1 and CDR2: WSHSY and SAAADI. CDR3 length equals 16 residues. CDR3 residues: CASSEPPGVNSDGYTF. CDR3 coding DNA: TGCGCCAGCAGTGAGCCTCCAGGGGTTAATTCCGATGGCTACACCTTC.

V is TRBV6-1 and J is TRBJ1-2, with a tentative D call TRBD1 (5 bases). Trimming shortened V by 6 bases and J by 5 bases, and 13 bases separated the two germline ends. The CDR3 totals 13 residues. Germline V gene data show CDR1 as MNHNS and CDR2 as SASEGT. CDR3 nucleotide sequence: TGTGCCAGCAGCCCTGACAGCTTGTATGGCTACACCTTC. Residues: CASSPDSLYGYTF.